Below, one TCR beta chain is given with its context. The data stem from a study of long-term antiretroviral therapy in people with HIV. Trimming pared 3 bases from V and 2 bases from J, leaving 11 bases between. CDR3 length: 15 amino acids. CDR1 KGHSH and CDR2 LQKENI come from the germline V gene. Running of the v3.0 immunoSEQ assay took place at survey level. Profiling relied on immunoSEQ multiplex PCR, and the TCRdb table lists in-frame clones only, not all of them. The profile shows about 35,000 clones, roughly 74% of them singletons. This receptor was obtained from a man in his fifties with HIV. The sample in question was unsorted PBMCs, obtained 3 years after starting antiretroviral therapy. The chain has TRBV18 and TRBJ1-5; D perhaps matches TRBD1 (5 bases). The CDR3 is CASSPGHGGNQPQHF. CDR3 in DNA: TGTGCCAGCTCACCTGGACATGGAGGCAATCAGCCCCAGCATTTT. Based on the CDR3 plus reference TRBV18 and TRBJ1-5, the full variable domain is NAGVMQNPRHLVRRRGQEARLRCSPMKGHSHVYWYRQLPEEGLKFMVYLQKENIIDESGMPKERFSAEFPKEGPSILRIQQVVRGDSAAYFCASSPGHGGNQPQHFGDGTRLSIL.